The 17 T cell receptor beta chains presented below share a single source sample, sequenced in a study of metastatic and nonmetastatic thyroid tumors. Each patient went into thyroid surgery without having received any treatment. TCRdb re-called the PCR reads via MiXCR. The table includes roughly 20,000 clones, around 15% detected once. Sample: tumor tissue. Source of these receptors: a female donor with papillary thyroid cancer or a benign thyroid nodule (not recorded which). Some clones in this sample may be carry-over from other donors' samples.

The chain is built from TRBV29-1 and TRBJ2-1; perhaps D is TRBD1 or TRBD2 (5 bases each). The CDR3 is 15 amino acids. V lost 2 bases to trimming and J lost 7 bases, with 18 bases between them. Germline V gives CDR1 SQVTM, CDR2 ANQGSEA. As DNA, the CDR3 is TGCAGCGTTGAATGGGGCGGGTGGTGGGGTAATGAGCAGTTCTTC. Protein sequence: CSVEWGGWWGNEQFF.

This clone was picked up many times. The rearrangement uses TRBV15 and TRBJ2-4; D remains unclear. V lost 4 bases to trimming and J lost 3 bases, with 10 bases between them. This CDR3 is 14 amino acids long. The germline V gene has CDR1 LNHNV and CDR2 YYDKDF (reference sequence). Written as DNA, the CDR3 is TGTGCCACCAGCAAGGGATCGGACAAAAACATTCAGTACTTC. Translation gives CATSKGSDKNIQYF.

Concerning this clone itself: The junction does not match germline at one end; this may be a read error. V and J are TRBV11-2 and TRBJ2-7; D is possibly TRBD1 (6 bases). Germline CDR1 is SGHAT and CDR2 is FQNNGV. The length of the CDR3 is 16 residues. CDR3 in DNA: TGTGCCAGCAGCATAGATCTAGGAATGGCAGGGGACGAGCAGTGCTTC. Its translation is CASSIDLGMAGDEQCF.

This clone showed up many times. The chain has TRBV28 and TRBJ2-5; no reliable D call. Germline V gives CDR1 MDHEN, CDR2 SYDVKM. This CDR3 contains 13 residues. Trimming took off 6 bases at V and 1 base at J, with 9 bases between the two ends. CDR3 nucleotides: TGTGCCAGCAGGCCCCGGAGCCAAGAGACCCAGTACTTC. Translation: CASRPRSQETQYF.

V and J are TRBV5-1 and TRBJ2-2, with TRBD1 identical over 9 bases. The CDR3 has 15 amino acids. The germline CDR1 and CDR2 sequences are SGHRS and YFSETQ. J lost 17 bases, V lost 4 bases, and 18 bases had no gene match. The CDR3, as DNA: TGCGCCAGCAGCAGGGACAGGGTAAACACCGGGGATCTTTTTTTT. Translating gives CASSRDRVNTGDLFF.

This clone was seen ten or more times. The same CDR3 also results from other DNA sequences found in this sample. The chain uses TRBV4-1 and TRBJ2-2, with D perhaps TRBD1 (6 bases). The CDR3 is 15 amino acids. Trimming pared 0 bases from V and 4 bases from J, leaving 9 bases between. Per germline, CDR1 MGHRA and CDR2 YSYEKL. CDR3 nucleotide sequence: TGCGCCAGCAGCCAAGATCAGGGGAGCACCGGGGAGCTGTTTTTT. Its protein is CASSQDQGSTGELFF.

This clone was observed at least ten times. CDR3 DNA sequence: TGCAGTGCTAGAGCAACGGCAAACTATGGCTACACCTTC. This codes for CSARATANYGYTF. The chain recombines TRBV20-1 with TRBJ1-2; D is unresolved. This CDR3 is built from 13 residues. Trimming cost V 1 base and J 2 bases, with 8 bases left between them. Germline values: CDR1 DFQATT, CDR2 SNEGSKA (reference sequence).

This clone showed up many times. The rearrangement uses TRBV9 and TRBJ1-3; a weak D match, TRBD1 (6 bases). V lost 3 bases, J lost 3 bases, and 13 bases lay in between. Germline loops: CDR1 SGDLS, CDR2 YYNGEE. The CDR3 has 15 amino acids. Here the CDR3 DNA reads TGTGCCAGCAGCGCCAGGGGATATGATGGAAACACCATATATTTT. Its translation: CASSARGYDGNTIYF.

Note on this clone: One base away lies a much larger clone, so this may be a sequencing read error. This chain connects TRBV12-3 or TRBV12-4 to TRBJ2-1; 11 nucleotides agree with TRBD1. V was clipped by 10 bases and J by 8 bases; unmatched bases: 16. The CDR3 is 16 residues long. CDR3 sequence (DNA): TGTGCCATCTCGATCAGCACGGGACAGGGGGGGGATGAGCAGTTCTTC. Translating it yields CAISISTGQGGDEQFF.

This clone was seen many times. This sequence joins TRBV9 and TRBJ2-7; 10 bases agree with TRBD1. Per the germline V gene, CDR1 is SGDLS and CDR2 is YYNGEE. The CDR3 covers 15 residues. The trim removed 3 bases at V and 6 bases at J, leaving 9 bases unmatched. This CDR3 reads CASSATGTGVAEQYF. The DNA for the CDR3 is TGTGCCAGCAGCGCTACCGGGACAGGGGTGGCCGAGCAGTACTTC.

This clone was recorded a few times. The chain employs TRBV6-1 and TRBJ1-6; D is perhaps TRBD1 (6 bases). V was clipped by 5 bases and J by 12 bases, with 8 bases between them. CDR3 size: 11 residues. In germline, CDR1 is MNHNS, CDR2 SASEGT. CDR3 sequence: CASSTGRPLHF. The CDR3 coding sequence is TGTGCCAGCAGTACAGGGAGACCCCTCCACTTT.

This clone was observed a handful of times. The rearrangement uses TRBV2 and TRBJ1-6; D is unclear. The CDR3 consists of 12 residues. CDR1 and CDR2 (germline): SNHLY, FYNNEI. Trimming took 6 bases from V and 8 from J, leaving 8 bases between them. Written as DNA, the CDR3 is TGTGCCAGCAGGGCTAAGGATTCACCCCTCCACTTT. This sequence encodes CASRAKDSPLHF.

The table lists this clone with many counts. The CDR3 DNA follows: TGTGCCATCAGTGAGACGCTAGGGACGACCTTCCGCACAGATACGCAGTATTTT. Residues: CAISETLGTTFRTDTQYF. The chain carries TRBV10-3 and TRBJ2-3; either TRBD1 or TRBD2 may fit D (5 bases each). Germline V gene sequence: CDR1 ENHRY, CDR2 SYGVKD. This CDR3 region has 18 residues. Trimming left V 2 bases short and J 1 base short, with 19 bases between.

This clone was counted many times. The chain recombines TRBV2 with TRBJ1-2; D is perhaps TRBD1 (5 bases). V was clipped by 4 bases and J by 4 bases, with 10 bases between them. The CDR3 contains 13 residues. From germline, CDR1 is SNHLY and CDR2 FYNNEI. CDR3 sequence reads: CASSGAGSYGYTF. CDR3 sequence (DNA): TGTGCCAGCAGTGGGGCAGGGAGCTATGGCTACACCTTC.

About this clone: One end of the junction does not line up with germline, which may come from a read error. This chain connects TRBV6-5 to TRBJ2-7, with D perhaps TRBD2 (5 bases). The germline CDR1 and CDR2 sequences are MNHEY and SVGAGI. The CDR3 runs 13 residues. Here the CDR3 reads CVSSYSGGYERYF. As DNA, the CDR3 is TGTGTCAGCAGTTACTCAGGAGGCTACGAGCGGTACTTC.

V is TRBV20-1 and J is TRBJ1-5; possible D gene TRBD1, 6 bases. Germline CDR1 is DFQATT and CDR2 is SNEGSKA (reference sequence). This CDR3 has 15 residues. Trimming stripped 6 bases from V and 4 bases from J, with 19 bases between. The CDR3 region is CSAHMNTGINQPQHF. For the CDR3, the DNA is TGCAGTGCGCACATGAACACAGGGATAAATCAGCCCCAGCATTTT.

This clone was recorded at least ten times. V and J are TRBV3-1 and TRBJ2-1, with a weak D call TRBD1 (6 bases). V was clipped by 5 bases and J by 6 bases, with 17 bases between them. Per germline, CDR1 LGHDT and CDR2 YNNKEL (reference sequence). The CDR3 loop spans 15 amino acids. CDR3 nucleotides: TGTGCCAGCAGCACTCGACAGGTTGTCGCCAATGAGCAGTTCTTC. This gives the protein CASSTRQVVANEQFF.